This T cell receptor (beta chain) was obtained from a study of spatial heterogeneity in lung cancer. Across the study: In the raw reads, each unique TCR and UMI combination was present more than ten times on average.

This clonotype was observed a handful of times. One entry per CDR3 protein results from TCRdb running MiXCR on the 5' RACE reads. In the table there are fewer than 60,000 distinct CDR3 sequences, 7.4% of which are singletons. CDR3 length: 11 amino acids. CDR1 and CDR2 (germline): LGHNA, YSLEER. Time point here: blood at routine non-recurrence follow-up after resection. Sequencing of whole RNA from tumor, nontumor lung or frozen PBMC involved no sorting. This chain uses TRBV4-3 with TRBJ2-7, with a tentative D call TRBD2 (5 bases). This clonotype was sampled from a female donor with early-stage non-small cell lung cancer. This material consisted of PBMCs, taken at follow-up. The CDR3 is CPKGEGTWQYF. The CDR3 nucleotides are TGCCCCAAGGGAGAGGGAACGTGGCAGTACTTC.